This T cell receptor (beta chain) is drawn from a study of cytomegalovirus exposure and HLA in healthy donors. The CDR3 consists of 15 residues. Germline assignment: CDR1 SGHAT and CDR2 FQDESV (reference sequence). Trimming at V came to 4 bases and at J to 6 bases, leaving 7 bases not matched to a gene. PCR involved 60 Vbeta and 13 Jbeta primers. Data came from immunoSEQ multiplex PCR; TCRdb stores just in-frame clones and leaves some out. There are some 110,000 clones in the sample; around 80% occur only once, and roughly a fifth lies in the top ten. The chain has TRBV11-1 and TRBJ2-1; 9 nucleotides line up with TRBD1. This receptor was taken from a man aged 25-45 years in good health and CMV-seropositive. Sequenced input: PBMCs. This chain's CDR3 is CASSSRDRDRNEQFF. In nucleotides, the CDR3 is TGTGCCAGCAGCTCCCGGGACAGGGATCGCAATGAGCAGTTCTTC.